The rows below give T cell receptor beta chains drawn from one sample of a study of cytomegalovirus exposure and HLA in healthy donors. Profiling relied on immunoSEQ multiplex PCR, and the TCRdb table lists in-frame clones only, not all of them. The sample lists over 55,000 clones, roughly 77% occurring once. The sample was PBMCs. The receptors derive from a woman younger than 45 in good health and CMV-seronegative. CDR3s include the opening cysteine and the closing phenylalanine or tryptophan. The order of the fields is V gene, clone size, D gene, J gene, CDR3 DNA, CDR3 protein. D genes are given only for firm matches. A clone size is listed for some rows: how often the clone was seen (once, few, many), or a class if it is expanded.

v_gene: TRBV6-5; abundance: once; d_gene: -; j_gene: TRBJ1-2; CDR3nt: TGTGCCAGCAGTTACTCCCGAATCCAGGGATCGTATGGCTACACCTTC; CDR3aa: CASSYSRIQGSYGYTF
v_gene: TRBV29-1; abundance: -; d_gene: -; j_gene: TRBJ2-3; CDR3nt: TGCAGCGTCCGGGGAGGGGGATTCACAGATACGCAGTATTTT; CDR3aa: CSVRGGGFTDTQYF
v_gene: TRBV5-1; abundance: -; d_gene: TRBD1; j_gene: TRBJ1-1; CDR3nt: TGCGCCAGCAGCGGAGGGGGACAGGGGAGGACTGAAGCTTTCTTT; CDR3aa: CASSGGGQGRTEAFF
v_gene: TRBV29-1; abundance: -; d_gene: -; j_gene: TRBJ2-7; CDR3nt: TGCAGCGTTGCCTTACGTCTAAGCTCCTACGAGCAGTACTTC; CDR3aa: CSVALRLSSYEQYF
v_gene: TRBV7-6; abundance: -; d_gene: TRBD2; j_gene: TRBJ2-1; CDR3nt: TGTGCCAGCAGCTTAGGCGCGGGGGGCCACAATGAGCAGTTCTTC; CDR3aa: CASSLGAGGHNEQFF
v_gene: TRBV4-1; abundance: -; d_gene: -; j_gene: TRBJ1-1; CDR3nt: TGCGCCAGCAGCCAACTACTGGTACCTGACACTGAAGCTTTCTTT; CDR3aa: CASSQLLVPDTEAFF
v_gene: TRBV7-2; abundance: -; d_gene: -; j_gene: TRBJ1-2; CDR3nt: TGTGCCAGCAGCTTGGGGGGGACCAGAGGCTACACCTTC; CDR3aa: CASSLGGTRGYTF
v_gene: TRBV28; abundance: -; d_gene: -; j_gene: TRBJ1-6; CDR3nt: TGTGCCAGCAGTGCGCCGGGATCCCTCCACTTT; CDR3aa: CASSAPGSLHF
v_gene: TRBV25-1; abundance: -; d_gene: -; j_gene: TRBJ1-2; CDR3nt: TGTGCCAGCAGTGCACAGGATAACTATGGCTACACCTTC; CDR3aa: CASSAQDNYGYTF
v_gene: TRBV28; abundance: -; d_gene: TRBD1; j_gene: TRBJ1-2; CDR3nt: TGTGCCAGCAGTGGGAGAGACAGGGTCCTCTATGGCTACACCTTC; CDR3aa: CASSGRDRVLYGYTF